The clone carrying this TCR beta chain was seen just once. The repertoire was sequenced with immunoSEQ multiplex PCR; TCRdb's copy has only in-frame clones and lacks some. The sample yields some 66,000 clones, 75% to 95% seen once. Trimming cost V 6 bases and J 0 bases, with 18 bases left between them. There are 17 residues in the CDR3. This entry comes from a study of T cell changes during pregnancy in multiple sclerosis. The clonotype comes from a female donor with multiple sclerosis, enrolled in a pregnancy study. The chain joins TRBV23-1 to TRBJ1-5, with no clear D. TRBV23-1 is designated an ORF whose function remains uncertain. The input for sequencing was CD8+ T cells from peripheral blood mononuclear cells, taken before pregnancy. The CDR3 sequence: CASSPSCGSNSNQPQHF. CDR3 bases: TGCGCCAGCAGCCCGTCTTGCGGTAGCAATAGCAATCAGCCCCAGCATTTT.